The 14 T cell receptor beta chains listed next were all sequenced from one sample in a study of blood T cell repertoires in COVID-19. Measured with immunoSEQ multiplex PCR; TCRdb has only the in-frame clones, and not every one. The sample has around 250,000 clones; 85% are singletons. Sequencing input: PBMCs or T cells enriched from blood (not recorded which). These receptors were obtained from a woman aged 45 to 65 who had been exposed to COVID-19.

This clone was observed a handful of times. The chain joins TRBV18 to TRBJ1-6; TRBD1 aligns across 8 bases. The V gene end was trimmed by 3 bases and the J gene end by 12 bases; junction bases not matched to a gene: 7. Germline V gene data show CDR1 as KGHSH and CDR2 as LQKENI. The CDR3 is 14 amino acids. The CDR3 spells CASSPDGQGQPLHF. CDR3 DNA: TGTGCCAGCTCACCCGACGGACAGGGTCAACCCCTCCACTTT.

The V gene is TRBV5-4, the J gene TRBJ2-1; 9 bases are a match to TRBD2. V gave up 3 bases and J gave up 10 bases; unmatched junction bases: 8. This CDR3 spans 14 amino acids. The germline gives CDR1 SGHNT, CDR2 YYREEE (reference sequence). CDR3 sequence (DNA): TGTGCCAGCAGCTCGAGCGGGGGGCGCGCGGAGCAGTTCTTC. Amino acid sequence: CASSSSGGRAEQFF.

The genes are TRBV24-1 and TRBJ2-1, with a weak D call TRBD2 (6 bases). The CDR3 runs to 16 residues. CDR1 and CDR2 (germline): KGHDR, SFDVKD. The germline V and J ends were trimmed by 0 bases and 1 base, with 9 bases remaining between them. CDR3 coding DNA: TGTGCCACCAGTGATTTGGCGGGGCCGTCCTACAATGAGCAGTTCTTC. Protein product: CATSDLAGPSYNEQFF.

The rearrangement links TRBV11-2 to TRBJ1-4; the D is unclear. The CDR3 is 16 amino acids. Trimming removed 0 bases from V and 0 bases from J, with 8 bases in between. Germline V lookup: CDR1 SGHAT, CDR2 FQNNGV. CDR3 sequence: CASSLERSSTNEKLFF. In DNA, the CDR3 is TGTGCCAGCAGCTTAGAGCGCTCCTCAACTAATGAAAAACTGTTTTTT. Full variable domain (missing parts from reference TRBV11-2 and TRBJ1-4): EAGVAQSPRYKIIEKRQSVAFWCNPISGHATLYWYQQILGQGPKLLIQFQNNGVVDDSQLPKDRFSAERLKGVDSTLKIQPAKLEDSAVYLCASSLERSSTNEKLFFGSGTQLSVL.

V gene TRBV27 combines with J gene TRBJ2-1; no clear D. V shed 4 bases and J shed 10 bases, with 11 bases lying between them. CDR1 and CDR2 from the germline V gene are MNHEY and SMNVEV (reference sequence). CDR3 length: 12 amino acids. The CDR3, as DNA: TGTGCCAGCAGTTCTTTATACTCGGAGCAGTTCTTC. Its translation: CASSSLYSEQFF.

This clone was found a few times. The chain carries TRBV7-2 and TRBJ1-2, with TRBD1 as a possible D gene (6 bases). Trimming left V 4 bases short and J 10 bases short, with 13 bases between. The CDR3 sequence is 12 residues long. Germline assignment: CDR1 SGHTA and CDR2 FQGNSA. The CDR3 is CASSSSTGPYTF. The CDR3 coding sequence is TGTGCCAGCAGCTCGTCGACAGGACCCTACACCTTC.

The chain uses TRBV5-1 and TRBJ1-1, with a tentative D call TRBD1 (6 bases). Germline V gives CDR1 SGHRS, CDR2 YFSETQ. Trimming left V 7 bases short and J 2 bases short, with 15 bases between. The CDR3 runs 14 residues. The CDR3, as DNA: TGCGCCAGCCTGGCAGGGGATGGTAACACTGAAGCTTTCTTT. Translating it yields CASLAGDGNTEAFF.

In this sample, this clone turned up a few times. This rearrangement joins TRBV18 to TRBJ1-1; a possible D gene is TRBD1 (6 bases). Germline V gene sequence: CDR1 KGHSH, CDR2 LQKENI. This CDR3 has 18 residues. V lost 1 base and J 3 bases, leaving 21 bases between the germline ends. The CDR3 nucleotides read TGTGCCAGCTCACCACTGCAAACAGGGTTCAGGGCGGACACTGAAGCTTTCTTT. This translates into CASSPLQTGFRADTEAFF.

This chain uses TRBV20-1 with TRBJ2-7, with 7 nucleotides matching TRBD2. The CDR3 extends over 16 amino acids. V gave up 3 bases and J gave up 0 bases; unmatched junction bases: 11. Germline CDR1 is DFQATT and CDR2 is SNEGSKA (reference sequence). This chain's CDR3 is CSASGVASGASYEQYF. In DNA, the CDR3 is TGCAGTGCTAGTGGCGTGGCCAGCGGGGCCTCCTACGAGCAGTACTTC.

The chain recombines TRBV7-2 with TRBJ1-2, with TRBD1 as a possible D gene (6 bases). Germline CDR1 is SGHTA and CDR2 is FQGNSA. V shed 5 bases and J shed 4 bases, with 26 bases lying between them. The CDR3 totals 18 residues. The CDR3 nucleotides read TGTGCCAGCAGCCCTGCTGAGGGTTTCAGGGGACATTTCTATGGCTACACCTTC. The encoded protein is CASSPAEGFRGHFYGYTF. Full variable domain (missing parts from reference TRBV7-2 and TRBJ1-2): GAGVSQSPSNKVTEKGKDVELRCDPISGHTALYWYRQSLGQGLEFLIYFQGNSAPDKSGLPSDRFSAERTGGSVSTLTIQRTQQEDSAVYLCASSPAEGFRGHFYGYTFGSGTRLTVV.

The chain's CDR3 is CASSLPGTNYGYTF. CDR3 DNA: TGTGCCAGCAGCTTGCCCGGGACTAACTATGGCTACACCTTC. The rearrangement uses TRBV5-4 and TRBJ1-2; D uncertain. The germline V gene encodes CDR1 SGHNT and CDR2 YYREEE (reference sequence). The CDR3 totals 14 residues. Trimming cost V 1 base and J 0 bases, with 7 bases left between them.

The genes are TRBV5-1 and TRBJ2-1; 8 bases line up with TRBD2. The CDR3 is 14 amino acids. Per germline, CDR1 SGHRS and CDR2 YFSETQ. With V trimmed by 5 bases and J by 5 bases, 6 bases remained unmatched. The CDR3 nucleotides are TGCGCCAGCAGTTTGCGGGGGGCGGACAATGAGCAGTTCTTC. Protein sequence: CASSLRGADNEQFF.

The V and J genes are TRBV5-6 and TRBJ1-6; the D gene is possibly TRBD1 (6 bases). Trimming removed 6 bases at V and 0 bases at J, with 13 bases between. This CDR3 region has 16 residues. Germline assignment: CDR1 SGHDT and CDR2 YYEEEE. The CDR3 DNA reads TGTGCCAGCAACAAAATACAGGGCTCCTATAATTCACCCCTCCACTTT. It translates to CASNKIQGSYNSPLHF.

V is TRBV20-1 and J is TRBJ2-2, with D perhaps TRBD2 (6 bases). V lost 3 bases and J lost 6, with 14 bases in between. The CDR3 is 14 residues long. Looked up from germline, CDR1 is DFQATT and CDR2 is SNEGSKA (reference sequence). The CDR3 protein is CSASRGTGAGELFF. DNA of the CDR3: TGCAGTGCTAGTAGGGGAACGGGGGCCGGGGAGCTGTTTTTT.